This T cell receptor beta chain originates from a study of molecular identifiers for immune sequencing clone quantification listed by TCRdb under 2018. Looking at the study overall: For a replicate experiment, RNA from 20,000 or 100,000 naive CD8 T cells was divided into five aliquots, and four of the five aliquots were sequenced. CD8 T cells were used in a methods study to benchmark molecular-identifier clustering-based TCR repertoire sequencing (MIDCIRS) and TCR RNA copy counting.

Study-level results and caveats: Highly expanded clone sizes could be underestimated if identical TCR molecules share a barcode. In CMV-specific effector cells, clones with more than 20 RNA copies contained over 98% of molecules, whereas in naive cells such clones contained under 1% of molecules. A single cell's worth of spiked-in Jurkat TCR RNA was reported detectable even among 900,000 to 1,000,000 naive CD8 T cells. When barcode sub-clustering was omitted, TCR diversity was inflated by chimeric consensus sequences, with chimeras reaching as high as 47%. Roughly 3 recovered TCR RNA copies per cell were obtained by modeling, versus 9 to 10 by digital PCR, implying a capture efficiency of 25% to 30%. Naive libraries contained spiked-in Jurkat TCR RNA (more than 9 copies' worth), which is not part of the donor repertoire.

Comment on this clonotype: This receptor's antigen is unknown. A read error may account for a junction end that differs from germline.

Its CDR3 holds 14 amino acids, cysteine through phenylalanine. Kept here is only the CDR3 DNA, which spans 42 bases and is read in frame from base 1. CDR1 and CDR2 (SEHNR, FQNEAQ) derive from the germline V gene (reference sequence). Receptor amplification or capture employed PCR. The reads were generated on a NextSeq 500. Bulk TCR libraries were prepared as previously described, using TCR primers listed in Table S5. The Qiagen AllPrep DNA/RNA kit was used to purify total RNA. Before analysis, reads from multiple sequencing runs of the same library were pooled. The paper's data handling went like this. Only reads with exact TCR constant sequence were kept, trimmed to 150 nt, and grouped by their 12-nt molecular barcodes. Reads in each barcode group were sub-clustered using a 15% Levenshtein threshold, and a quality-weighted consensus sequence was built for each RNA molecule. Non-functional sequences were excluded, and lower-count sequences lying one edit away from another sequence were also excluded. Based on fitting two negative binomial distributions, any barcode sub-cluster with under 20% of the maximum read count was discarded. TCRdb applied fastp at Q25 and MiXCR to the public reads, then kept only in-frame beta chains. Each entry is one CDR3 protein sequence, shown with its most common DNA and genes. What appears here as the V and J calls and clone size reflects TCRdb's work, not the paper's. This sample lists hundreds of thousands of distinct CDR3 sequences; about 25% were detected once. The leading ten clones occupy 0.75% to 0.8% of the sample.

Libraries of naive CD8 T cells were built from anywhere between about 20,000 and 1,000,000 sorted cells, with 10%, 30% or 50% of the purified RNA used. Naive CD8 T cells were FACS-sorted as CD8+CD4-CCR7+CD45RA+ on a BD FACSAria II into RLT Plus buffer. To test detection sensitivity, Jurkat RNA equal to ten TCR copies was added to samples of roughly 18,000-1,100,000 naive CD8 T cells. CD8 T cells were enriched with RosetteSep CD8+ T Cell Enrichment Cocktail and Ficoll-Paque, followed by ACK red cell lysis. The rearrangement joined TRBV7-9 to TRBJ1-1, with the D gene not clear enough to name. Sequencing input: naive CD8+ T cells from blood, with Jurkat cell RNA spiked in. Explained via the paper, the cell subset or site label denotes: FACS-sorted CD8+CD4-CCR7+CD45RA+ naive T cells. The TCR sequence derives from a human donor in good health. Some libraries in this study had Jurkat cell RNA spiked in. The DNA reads TGTCCCAGCAGTTCCTCGGGGATAAACACTGAAGCTTTCTTT. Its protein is CPSSSSGINTEAFF. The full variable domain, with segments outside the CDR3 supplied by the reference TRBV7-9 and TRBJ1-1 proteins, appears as DTGVSQNPRHKITKRGQNVTFRCDPISEHNRLYWYRQTLGQGPEFLTYFQNEAQLEKSRLLSDRFSAERPKGSFSTLEIQRTEQGDSAMYLCPSSSSGINTEAFFGQGTRLTVV.